Listed here are 20 T cell receptor beta chains from one sample, sequenced in a study of Graves' ophthalmopathy and Graves' hyperthyroidism. Amplification targeted the TCR beta CDR3 regions, with RNA transcripts as the source material. The first round was an RT-PCR with HTBI primers, and the second round was a multiplex PCR. Each CDR3 protein gets one entry after TCRdb re-called the multiplex PCR reads with MiXCR. The data hold 200,000 to 250,000 distinct CDR3 sequences, with approximately 21% observed a single time. The specimen was peripheral blood. The origin of the receptors is a woman in her 50s with Graves' ophthalmopathy.

This clonotype occurred many times. A read error may account for a junction end that differs from germline. J is TRBJ1-1 and V is TRBV6-1, with a tentative D call TRBD1 (6 bases). This CDR3 is built from 12 residues. Germline V gene lookup returns CDR1 MNHNS and CDR2 SASEGT. The chain's CDR3 is CASSEAYRDREF. In nucleotides, the CDR3 is TGTGCCAGCAGTGAAGCTTACAGGGACCGAGAATTT.

This clonotype ranks as medium-sized. The V gene is TRBV6-5, the J gene TRBJ1-1, with 9 nucleotides matching TRBD1. V shed 2 bases, J shed 5 bases, and the junction held 9 bases outside the gene matches. Germline assignment: CDR1 MNHEY and CDR2 SVGAGI. The CDR3 is 16 residues long. The CDR3: CASSYAGTGLVTEAFF. CDR3 coding DNA: TGTGCCAGCAGTTACGCCGGGACAGGGTTGGTAACTGAAGCTTTCTTT.

The rearrangement uses TRBV9 and TRBJ1-2; 8 bases line up with TRBD1. CDR1 and CDR2 from the germline V gene are SGDLS and YYNGEE. V trimming: 2 bases; J trimming: 7 bases; junction bases outside the gene matches: 10. The CDR3 consists of 15 residues. CDR3 in DNA: TGTGCCAGCAGCGTCTCAGGACAGGGAGTTTCTGGCTACACCTTC. It is translated as CASSVSGQGVSGYTF.

At least ten counts were recorded for this clonotype. The V gene is TRBV19, the J gene TRBJ2-7; D call uncertain. This CDR3 has 13 amino acids. V was shortened by 1 base and J by 3 bases, with 7 bases between the two germline ends. CDR1 and CDR2 (germline): LNHDA, SQIVND (reference sequence). The CDR3 loop reads CASSIGRLYEQYF. The CDR3 bases are TGTGCCAGTAGTATAGGCCGGCTCTACGAGCAGTACTTC.

This clonotype has at least ten counts. Germline and junction disagree at one end, which may indicate a read error. The rearrangement joins TRBV7-9 to TRBJ1-1; 10 positions match TRBD1. Per the germline V gene, CDR1 is SEHNR and CDR2 is FQNEAQ (reference sequence). This CDR3 is 13 amino acids long. The CDR3 sequence is CARSSPGQGTASF. In DNA, the CDR3 is TGTGCCCGCAGCTCTCCGGGACAGGGGACGGCTTCCTTT.

This clonotype has at least ten counts. The chain joins TRBV6-5 to TRBJ1-1; unclear D gene. V gave up 2 bases and J gave up 1 base, with 5 bases separating them. The V gene's germline CDR1 is MNHEY and CDR2 SVGAGI. The CDR3 consists of 13 residues. The CDR3 region has the DNA TGTGCCAGCAGTTACGCCAAGAACACTGAAGCTTTCTTT. This sequence encodes CASSYAKNTEAFF.

This clonotype was recorded many times. This rearrangement joins TRBV5-1 to TRBJ1-2; 8 bases map to TRBD1. The CDR3 extends over 14 amino acids. V dropped 1 base and J dropped 8; count of bases not matched to a gene: 7. Germline loops: CDR1 SGHRS, CDR2 YFSETQ. CDR3 loop: CASSLYGTGEGYTF. The CDR3 nucleotides read TGCGCCAGCAGCTTGTACGGGACAGGCGAAGGCTACACCTTC.

Ten or more counts support this clonotype. The rearrangement links TRBV27 to TRBJ2-6, with D maybe TRBD2 (6 bases). The germline CDR1 and CDR2 sequences are MNHEY and SMNVEV (reference sequence). V was cut by 5 bases and J by 4 bases, with 21 bases left in between. The CDR3 spans 18 residues. The DNA of the CDR3 is TGTGCCAGCAGTCAAACAAGGGTGCTAGCGAGAGGGGCCAACGTCCTGACTTTC. It is translated as CASSQTRVLARGANVLTF.

At least ten counts were recorded for this clonotype. A read error may account for a junction end that differs from germline. The chain links TRBV7-9 to TRBJ2-5; 8 positions agree with TRBD1. The length of the CDR3 is 15 residues. Per the germline V gene, CDR1 is SEHNR and CDR2 is FQNEAQ (reference sequence). The CDR3 loop reads CASSASRTGQGTQYF. The CDR3 DNA is TGTGCCAGCAGCGCTAGCCGGACAGGGCAAGGGACCCAGTACTTC.

The sample holds many counts of this clonotype. This chain connects TRBV7-9 to TRBJ2-7; D might be TRBD2 (5 bases). The CDR3 spans 15 residues. Per the germline V gene, CDR1 is SEHNR and CDR2 is FQNEAQ (reference sequence). V gave up 5 bases and J gave up 3 bases, with 17 bases separating them. The CDR3 reads CASSPLGGNYYEQYF. The CDR3 region has the DNA TGTGCCAGCAGCCCACTAGGTGGGAATTACTACGAGCAGTACTTC.

This clonotype has more than one count but fewer than ten. The genes are TRBV28 and TRBJ2-3; 13 bases are a match to TRBD2. Germline values: CDR1 MDHEN, CDR2 SYDVKM. The CDR3 is 19 amino acids. V lost 4 bases and J lost 1; bases outside the gene matches: 11. CDR3 sequence: CASSSPRSGTSGGTDTQYF. The CDR3 nucleotides read TGTGCCAGCAGTTCGCCCCGATCCGGGACTAGCGGGGGCACAGATACGCAGTATTTT.

This clonotype was counted at least ten times. The chain employs TRBV20-1 and TRBJ2-5; TRBD2 agrees at 7 bases. Germline values: CDR1 DFQATT, CDR2 SNEGSKA (reference sequence). V trimming: 1 base; J trimming: 5 bases; junction bases outside the gene matches: 10. This CDR3 comprises 15 residues. The CDR3 DNA sequence: TGCAGTGCTAGAGTCGGTTCGGGGGGTTGGGAGACCCAGTACTTC. It codes for CSARVGSGGWETQYF.

This clonotype was observed many times. The chain has TRBV20-1 and TRBJ2-5; 10 bases line up with TRBD2. Trimming removed 0 bases from V and 2 bases from J; junction bases left unmatched: 6. This CDR3 spans 16 amino acids. The germline V gene encodes CDR1 DFQATT and CDR2 SNEGSKA (reference sequence). CDR3 loop: CSARDRTSGLQETQYF. The CDR3 DNA sequence: TGCAGTGCTAGAGACAGGACTAGCGGTTTGCAAGAGACCCAGTACTTC.

This clonotype has at least ten counts. This rearrangement joins TRBV6-1 to TRBJ2-7; TRBD2 might be the D (5 bases). This CDR3 is 15 amino acids long. Per germline, CDR1 MNHNS and CDR2 SASEGT. Trimming removed 7 bases from V and 7 bases from J, with 23 bases in between. The CDR3 nucleotides read TGTGCCAGCACCGTAAGAGGAGGACCCGTCGGTGAGCAGTACTTC. This encodes CASTVRGGPVGEQYF.

V usage is TRBV20-1 and J usage is TRBJ1-1; D is perhaps TRBD1 (6 bases). Germline CDR1 is DFQATT and CDR2 is SNEGSKA (reference sequence). This CDR3 comprises 15 residues. Trimming removed 0 bases at V and 1 base at J, with 12 bases between. This CDR3 is CSARDPGGANTEAFF. CDR3 nucleotide sequence: TGCAGTGCTAGAGACCCCGGGGGGGCGAACACTGAAGCTTTCTTT.

This chain connects TRBV12-3 or TRBV12-4 to TRBJ1-1; D unclear. The V end lost 3 bases, the J end lost 2 bases, and 7 bases lay between the germline ends. The CDR3 runs 13 residues. In DNA form, the CDR3 reads TGTGCCAGCAGTTTCTTCTTTAACACTGAAGCTTTCTTT. This gives the protein CASSFFFNTEAFF.

The sample holds one count of this clonotype. The chain has TRBV12-3 or TRBV12-4 and TRBJ1-1; D unclear. The CDR3 spans 14 residues. V was pared by 0 bases and J by 0 bases, with 5 bases between. The chain's CDR3 is CASSLAGLNTEAFF. The CDR3 DNA sequence: TGTGCCAGCAGTTTAGCAGGGTTGAACACTGAAGCTTTCTTT.

This clonotype was detected ten times or more. The genes are TRBV6-5 and TRBJ2-5; weak D call: TRBD1 (5 bases). From germline, CDR1 is MNHEY and CDR2 SVGAGI. The CDR3 length is 14 residues. Trimming cost V 0 bases and J 3 bases, with 8 bases left between them. The CDR3: CASSYSGQKETQYF. The DNA for the CDR3 is TGTGCCAGCAGTTACTCGGGGCAGAAAGAGACCCAGTACTTC.

Of note for this clonotype: The junction does not match germline at one end; this may be a read error. The gene calls are TRBV6-1 and TRBJ2-5; perhaps D is TRBD1 or TRBD2 (6 bases each). Germline V gene data show CDR1 as MNHNS and CDR2 as SASEGT. CDR3 length: 14 amino acids. The CDR3 loop reads CASLAGTLQETLYF. In nucleotides, the CDR3 is TGTGCCAGCCTGGCGGGGACACTCCAAGAGACCCTGTACTTC.

This clonotype was found many times. The chain has TRBV19 and TRBJ1-1; a weak D match, TRBD1 (5 bases). Trimming stripped 5 bases from V and 1 base from J, with 11 bases between. The length of the CDR3 is 14 residues. Germline loops: CDR1 LNHDA, CDR2 SQIVND (reference sequence). CDR3: CASSSRGENTEAFF. CDR3 nucleotides: TGTGCCAGTAGTTCACGGGGGGAGAACACTGAAGCTTTCTTT.